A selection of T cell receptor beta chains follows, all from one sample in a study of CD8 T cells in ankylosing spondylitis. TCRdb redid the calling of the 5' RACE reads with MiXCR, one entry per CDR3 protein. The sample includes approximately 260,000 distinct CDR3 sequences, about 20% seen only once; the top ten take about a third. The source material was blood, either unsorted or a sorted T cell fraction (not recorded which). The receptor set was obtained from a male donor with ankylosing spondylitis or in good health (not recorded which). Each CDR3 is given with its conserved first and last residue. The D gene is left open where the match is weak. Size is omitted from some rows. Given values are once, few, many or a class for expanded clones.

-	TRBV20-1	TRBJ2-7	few	TGCAGTGCTAGAGATTTTGACGTTCAGTACTTC	CSARDFDVQYF
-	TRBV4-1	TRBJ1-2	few	TGCGCCAGCAGCCAATTGGGGGCGCCTGGCTACACCTTC	CASSQLGAPGYTF
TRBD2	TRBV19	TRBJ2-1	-	TGTGCCAGTAAAATTAGCGGGGGCTACAATGAGCAGTTCTTC	CASKISGGYNEQFF
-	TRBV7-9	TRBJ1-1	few	TGTGCCAGCAGCTCCAATATGGCCCCCGGCACTGAAGCTTTCTTT	CASSSNMAPGTEAFF
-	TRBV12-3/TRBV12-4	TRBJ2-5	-	TGTGCCAGCAGCCCCCCGTACGAGACCCAGTACTTC	CASSPPYETQYF
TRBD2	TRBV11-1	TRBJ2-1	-	TGTGCCAGCAGCCCCGGAACTAGCGGGGAGGGCCATGAGCAGTTCTTC	CASSPGTSGEGHEQFF
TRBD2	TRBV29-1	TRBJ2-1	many	TGCAGCGCCGAACCGGGACTAGCGCGAGAGTTCTTC	CSAEPGLAREFF
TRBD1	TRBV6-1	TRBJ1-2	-	TGTGCCAGCAGTCCAGGGGGCTCGTATGGCTACACCTTC	CASSPGGSYGYTF
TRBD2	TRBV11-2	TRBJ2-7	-	TGTGCCAGCAGCTTAGTAGGGTACGGGGGGTACGAGCAGTACTTC	CASSLVGYGGYEQYF
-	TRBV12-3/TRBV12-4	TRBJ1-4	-	TGTGCCAGCAGTCCAGGACACCTCCGTGAAAAACTGTTTTTT	CASSPGHLREKLFF
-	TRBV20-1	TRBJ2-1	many	TGCAGTGCTAGAACAGGCTCGGCGACCTACAATGAGCAGTTCTTC	CSARTGSATYNEQFF
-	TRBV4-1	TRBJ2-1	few	TGCGCCAGCAGCCAACCTCCATACGCGTGGTTCTTC	CASSQPPYAWFF
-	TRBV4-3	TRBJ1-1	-	TGCGCCAGCAGCCCGGTTTTACACTCTGAAGCTTTCTTT	CASSPVLHSEAFF